These 29 T cell receptor beta chains came from one sample sequenced in a study of PD-1 blockade in classical Hodgkin lymphoma (dated by TCRdb to the early 2020s). The protocol used for the library was the immunoSEQ multiplex PCR assay. Entries here come from immuneACCESS through TCRdb and include only in-frame sequences with V and J called. Some clones fail to appear in such tables; in the studies checked, an unresolved V gene covers under half of the shortfall, and the cause of the remainder is unknown. Counted in this sample were some 25,000 clones; about 80% of them appeared once. About 7% of the sample lies in the top ten. In light of the paper, this sample's time point label describes: cycle 1 day 1 (C1D1), immediately before nivolumab initiation. Every trial patient had relapsed after autologous stem cell transplantation, and cohorts A, B and C differed in prior brentuximab vedotin exposure.

Material: peripheral blood mononuclear cells (PBMCs), obtained at baseline. The receptors were gathered from a human donor with classical Hodgkin lymphoma.

This chain connects TRBV27 to TRBJ2-7; 7 positions agree with TRBD2. CDR1 and CDR2 (germline): MNHEY, SMNVEV (reference sequence). J was trimmed by 5 bases and V by 8 bases; bases with no gene match: 15. This CDR3 contains 15 residues. The CDR3 reads CASSRIGGSLDEQYF. CDR3 nucleotides: TGTGCCAGCTCGAGAATCGGGGGGAGCTTAGACGAGCAGTACTTC.

The chain uses TRBV9 and TRBJ2-5, with TRBD1 matching 7 bases. The CDR3 loop spans 14 amino acids. V lost 0 bases, J lost 3 bases, and 2 bases stayed unmatched. The germline gives CDR1 SGDLS, CDR2 YYNGEE. The CDR3 sequence is CASSVGQGKETQYF. In DNA, the CDR3 is TGTGCCAGCAGCGTAGGACAGGGAAAAGAGACCCAGTACTTC.

V and J are TRBV20-1 and TRBJ2-7; unclear D gene. This CDR3 comprises 11 residues. CDR1 is DFQATT, CDR2 SNEGSKA, per germline (reference sequence). The ends were cut back, 6 bases at V and 1 base at J, with 7 bases in the middle. CDR3 nucleotide sequence: TGCAGTGCATTCGGTTCCTACGAGCAGTACTTC. Translated: CSAFGSYEQYF.

The CDR3 reads CASSADRANTEAFF. CDR3 in DNA: TGTGCCAGCAGCGCGGACAGGGCGAACACTGAAGCTTTCTTT. The V gene is TRBV9, the J gene TRBJ1-1; TRBD1 agrees at 8 bases. CDR1 and CDR2 from the germline V gene are SGDLS and YYNGEE. The CDR3 has 14 residues. V shed 3 bases, J shed 1 base, and the junction held 2 bases outside the gene matches.

The chain employs TRBV5-1 and TRBJ2-1; 9 nucleotides match TRBD2. Germline-derived CDR1 and CDR2 are SGHRS and YFSETQ. V trimming: 4 bases; J trimming: 10 bases; junction bases outside the gene matches: 9. CDR3 length: 14 residues. CDR3 nucleotide sequence: TGCGCCAGCAGCGCGACTAGCGGCTCGGGAGAGCAGTTCTTC. It codes for CASSATSGSGEQFF.

This chain uses TRBV4-3 with TRBJ1-2; tentative D call: TRBD1 (6 bases). Germline V gene lookup returns CDR1 LGHNA and CDR2 YSLEER. The CDR3 is made up of 14 amino acids. V gave up 3 bases and J gave up 4 bases, with 12 bases separating them. CDR3 coding DNA: TGCGCCAGCAGCCATTGGACAGAGCCCTATGGCTACACCTTC. It codes for CASSHWTEPYGYTF.

This sequence joins TRBV11-1 and TRBJ1-1; TRBD1 might be the D (5 bases). Trimming took 1 base from V and 1 from J, leaving 10 bases between them. This CDR3 is 15 amino acids long. CDR1 SGHAT and CDR2 FQDESV come from the germline V gene (reference sequence). Here the CDR3 DNA reads TGTGCCAGCAGCTTAGGGGGACGGCGGAACACTGAAGCTTTCTTT. Amino acid sequence: CASSLGGRRNTEAFF.

The V call is TRBV15, the J call TRBJ2-5, with TRBD1 matching 7 bases. The V gene's germline CDR1 is LNHNV and CDR2 YYDKDF (reference sequence). The J segment lost 4 bases and the V segment lost 5 bases, leaving 7 bases of the junction unmatched. The CDR3 has 14 residues. The CDR3 DNA is TGTGCCACCAGCTCAGACAGGGTTGGAGAGACCCAGTACTTC. This gives the protein CATSSDRVGETQYF.

The chain is built from TRBV10-3 and TRBJ1-1; D not resolved. Trimming shortened V by 10 bases and J by 2 bases, and 17 bases separated the two germline ends. Germline CDR1 and CDR2: ENHRY and SYGVKD. This CDR3 comprises 14 residues. In DNA, the CDR3 is TGTGCCAGTACGAGTCTCTCAGATAACACTGAAGCTTTCTTT. This codes for CASTSLSDNTEAFF.

The rearrangement uses TRBV28 and TRBJ1-6; maybe TRBD1 (6 bases). Looked up from germline, CDR1 is MDHEN and CDR2 is SYDVKM. With 2 bases removed from V and 9 bases from J, the gap between germline ends came to 11 bases. This CDR3 has 14 amino acids. This chain's CDR3 is CASSLHRDGSPLHF. For the CDR3, the DNA is TGTGCCAGCAGTTTACACAGGGATGGTTCACCCCTCCACTTT.

This sequence joins TRBV7-9 and TRBJ2-3; D remains ambiguous. There are 18 residues in the CDR3. Per germline, CDR1 SEHNR and CDR2 FQNEAQ (reference sequence). V lost 4 bases, J lost 1 base, and 21 bases lay in between. CDR3 sequence (DNA): TGTGCCAGCAGCTCTCCATTTGGACCCTCGTGGGGCACAGATACGCAGTATTTT. This encodes CASSSPFGPSWGTDTQYF.

The chain recombines TRBV5-1 with TRBJ1-1; 7 bases are a match to TRBD1. The CDR3 length is 13 residues. Germline V gene lookup returns CDR1 SGHRS and CDR2 YFSETQ. V lost 5 bases and J lost 5; bases outside the gene matches: 6. The CDR3 nucleotides read TGCGCCAGCAGGATGAACAGGGGTACTGAAGCTTTCTTT. As protein: CASRMNRGTEAFF. The complete variable domain, with remaining parts taken from reference TRBV5-1 and TRBJ1-1, reads KAGVTQTPRYLIKTRGQQVTLSCSPISGHRSVSWYQQTPGQGLQFLFEYFSETQRNKGNFPGRFSGRQFSNSRSEMNVSTLELGDSALYLCASRMNRGTEAFFGQGTRLTVV.

The chain employs TRBV4-1 and TRBJ1-2; 7 bases line up with TRBD1. The germline CDR1 and CDR2 sequences are MGHRA and YSYEKL. Trimming removed 3 bases from V and 4 bases from J; junction bases left unmatched: 8. The CDR3 contains 15 residues. DNA for the CDR3: TGCGCCAGCAGCCACCCGGGACAGCTCTTCTATGGCTACACCTTC. This codes for CASSHPGQLFYGYTF.

The chain has TRBV7-9 and TRBJ1-2; 11 bases are a match to TRBD1. The CDR3 is 17 residues long. Per the germline V gene, CDR1 is SEHNR and CDR2 is FQNEAQ (reference sequence). The trim removed 1 base at V and 2 bases at J, leaving 6 bases unmatched. CDR3 DNA: TGTGCCAGCAGCTTAGGGACAGGGGGCCCGATAAACTATGGCTACACCTTC. This codes for CASSLGTGGPINYGYTF.

This clone was found a few times. CDR3 sequence: CASSPKWGDTQYF. CDR3 DNA: TGTGCCAGCAGCCCCAAGTGGGGGGATACGCAGTATTTT. The rearrangement joins TRBV7-9 to TRBJ2-3; D assignment may be TRBD1 or TRBD2 (5 bases each). CDR1 and CDR2 (germline): SEHNR, FQNEAQ (reference sequence). V was pared by 5 bases and J by 6 bases, with 12 bases between. The CDR3 runs 13 residues.

The V gene is TRBV7-6, the J gene TRBJ1-1; TRBD1 is a possible D gene (6 bases). The length of the CDR3 is 17 residues. V was cut by 5 bases and J by 0 bases, with 19 bases left in between. The germline CDR1 and CDR2 sequences are SGHVS and FNYEAQ. CDR3 protein: CASSHFPRQGLNTEAFF. CDR3 nucleotides: TGTGCCAGCAGCCACTTCCCGAGGCAGGGGTTGAACACTGAAGCTTTCTTT. Variable domain in full (rest from reference TRBV7-6 and TRBJ1-1): GAGVSQSPRYKVTKRGQDVALRCDPISGHVSLYWYRQALGQGPEFLTYFNYEAQQDKSGLPNDRFSAERPEGSISTLTIQRTEQRDSAMYRCASSHFPRQGLNTEAFFGQGTRLTVV.

CDR3 coding DNA: TGTGCCAGTAGTATGGGGGTGGAGAACACTGAAGCTTTCTTT. Amino acids: CASSMGVENTEAFF. This rearrangement joins TRBV19 to TRBJ1-1; weak D call: TRBD1 (5 bases). There are 14 residues in the CDR3. The V end lost 3 bases, the J end lost 1 base, and 9 bases lay between the germline ends. Germline V lookup: CDR1 LNHDA, CDR2 SQIVND (reference sequence).

The rearrangement uses TRBV6-4 and TRBJ2-3; tentatively, D is TRBD2 (6 bases). The V end was cut by 6 bases, the J end by 0 bases, with 13 bases between. This CDR3 spans 15 amino acids. The germline CDR1 and CDR2 sequences are MRHNA and SNTAGT. The CDR3 DNA is TGTGCCAGCAGCCCAGCCGGGGGAAGCACAGATACGCAGTATTTT. Amino acids: CASSPAGGSTDTQYF.

The chain is built from TRBV6-5 and TRBJ2-7; D might be TRBD1 (6 bases). There are 14 residues in the CDR3. Germline V gives CDR1 MNHEY, CDR2 SVGAGI. The germline V and J ends were trimmed by 2 bases and 4 bases, with 12 bases remaining between them. DNA of the CDR3: TGTGCCAGCAGTTACGCACAGGGTGCGTACGAGCAGTACTTC. Residues: CASSYAQGAYEQYF.

This clone was observed once. V gene TRBV7-9 combines with J gene TRBJ2-5, with 11 nucleotides matching TRBD1. CDR3 length: 16 amino acids. CDR1 and CDR2 (germline): SEHNR, FQNEAQ (reference sequence). Trimming removed 5 bases from V and 2 bases from J; junction bases left unmatched: 7. The CDR3 sequence is CASSVGTGGTQETQYF. In nucleotides, the CDR3 is TGTGCCAGCAGCGTTGGGACAGGGGGAACACAAGAGACCCAGTACTTC.

J is TRBJ2-2 and V is TRBV12-5; tentative D call: TRBD2 (6 bases). CDR3 length: 14 amino acids. Germline CDR1 reads LGHNT; CDR2 reads FRNRAP. The ends were cut back, 0 bases at V and 7 bases at J, with 9 bases in the middle. In DNA form, the CDR3 reads TGTGCTAGTGGTTTGGTACTAGCAGTCGGGGAGCTGTTTTTT. This codes for CASGLVLAVGELFF.

This rearrangement joins TRBV27 to TRBJ2-2; TRBD2 aligns across 8 bases. The J segment lost 5 bases and the V segment lost 6 bases, leaving 8 bases of the junction unmatched. Per germline, CDR1 MNHEY and CDR2 SMNVEV (reference sequence). The CDR3 loop spans 15 amino acids. CDR3 in DNA: TGTGCCAGCAGGGGAGCGGGGGTCCCTACCGGGGAGCTGTTTTTT. It is translated as CASRGAGVPTGELFF.

The chain couples TRBV7-9 to TRBJ2-5, with D possibly being TRBD1 (6 bases). Looked up from germline, CDR1 is SEHNR and CDR2 is FQNEAQ (reference sequence). Trimming stripped 5 bases from V and 7 bases from J, with 29 bases between. This CDR3 is built from 18 residues. The chain's CDR3 is CASSPRFGPAAGDGTQYF. CDR3 nucleotide sequence: TGTGCCAGCAGCCCCCGGTTTGGTCCAGCAGCAGGGGATGGGACCCAGTACTTC.

The chain joins TRBV12-5 to TRBJ2-2, with D unresolved. Germline V CDR1 and CDR2: LGHNT, FRNRAP. This CDR3 comprises 13 residues. Trimming pared 8 bases from V and 6 bases from J, leaving 13 bases between. CDR3 residues: CASRLAGPGELFF. The CDR3 DNA reads TGTGCTAGTCGGCTCGCAGGCCCCGGGGAGCTGTTTTTT.

The rearrangement uses TRBV6-1 and TRBJ1-5; D is undetermined. Germline lookup yields CDR1 MNHNS and CDR2 SASEGT. The CDR3 totals 11 residues. Trimming left V 4 bases short and J 11 bases short, with 9 bases between. In DNA, the CDR3 is TGTGCCAGCAGTGGCCCCCTGGCCCAGCATTTT. Residues: CASSGPLAQHF.

The V call is TRBV4-3, the J call TRBJ1-1; a weak D match, TRBD1 (5 bases). Trimming took off 0 bases at V and 1 base at J, with 12 bases between the two ends. The germline V gene has CDR1 LGHNA and CDR2 YSLEER. The CDR3 is 16 amino acids. The CDR3: CASSQDNGGRNTEAFF. CDR3 nucleotides: TGCGCCAGCAGCCAAGATAACGGGGGTAGGAACACTGAAGCTTTCTTT.

This rearrangement joins TRBV2 to TRBJ2-4, with unresolved D. The CDR3 is 13 amino acids. Germline V gives CDR1 SNHLY, CDR2 FYNNEI. V shed 6 bases and J shed 0 bases, with 6 bases lying between them. CDR3: CASRDGAKNIQYF. Written as DNA, the CDR3 is TGTGCCAGCAGGGACGGAGCCAAAAACATTCAGTACTTC.

This sequence joins TRBV6-5 and TRBJ2-7; 7 bases agree with TRBD1. Germline-derived CDR1 and CDR2 are MNHEY and SVGAGI. J lost 6 bases, V lost 2 bases, and 10 bases had no gene match. This CDR3 is 15 amino acids long. CDR3 nucleotide sequence: TGTGCCAGCAGTTACCTCTCCGACAGGGTGAGCGAGCAGTACTTC. This translates into CASSYLSDRVSEQYF.

The chain is built from TRBV19 and TRBJ2-7; 8 bases are shared with TRBD1. V was pared by 5 bases and J by 0 bases, with 9 bases of the junction left unmatched. The CDR3 is made up of 16 amino acids. Germline V CDR1 and CDR2: LNHDA, SQIVND (reference sequence). CDR3 sequence reads: CASSSVGQANSYEQYF. In DNA form, the CDR3 reads TGTGCCAGTAGTTCTGTGGGACAGGCGAACTCCTACGAGCAGTACTTC.